The TCR beta chain under discussion was sequenced for a study of Graves' ophthalmopathy and Graves' hyperthyroidism. General study results and limits: From stable hyperthyroidism, ophthalmopathy was separated by a 13-signature model with 87.88% sensitivity and approximately 84% specificity.

Many counts were recorded for this clonotype. Its antigen is still unknown. The germline V gene encodes CDR1 LGHDT and CDR2 YNNKEL (reference sequence). Trimming cost V 4 bases and J 2 bases; bases outside gene matches: 6. The CDR3 length is 15 residues. Amplified material comprised TCR beta CDR3 regions derived from RNA transcripts. The authors performed first-round RT-PCR with HTBI primers and then a second-round multiplex PCR. MiXCR, applied by TCRdb to the multiplex PCR reads, yields one record per CDR3 protein. The repertoire holds just over 600,000 distinct CDR3 sequences, with 22% as singletons. Among the hyperthyroidism patients, all were newly diagnosed, aged 18 to 65, with under 2 months' duration.

The TCR was taken from a young woman with stable Graves' hyperthyroidism. Some clones in this sample may be carry-over from other donors' samples. Sample: peripheral blood. The gene calls are TRBV3-1 and TRBJ2-5; 8 bases are shared with TRBD2. CDR3 sequence: CASSLRIAGQETQYF. The CDR3 coding sequence is TGTGCCAGCAGCCTGCGGATAGCGGGGCAAGAGACCCAGTACTTC.